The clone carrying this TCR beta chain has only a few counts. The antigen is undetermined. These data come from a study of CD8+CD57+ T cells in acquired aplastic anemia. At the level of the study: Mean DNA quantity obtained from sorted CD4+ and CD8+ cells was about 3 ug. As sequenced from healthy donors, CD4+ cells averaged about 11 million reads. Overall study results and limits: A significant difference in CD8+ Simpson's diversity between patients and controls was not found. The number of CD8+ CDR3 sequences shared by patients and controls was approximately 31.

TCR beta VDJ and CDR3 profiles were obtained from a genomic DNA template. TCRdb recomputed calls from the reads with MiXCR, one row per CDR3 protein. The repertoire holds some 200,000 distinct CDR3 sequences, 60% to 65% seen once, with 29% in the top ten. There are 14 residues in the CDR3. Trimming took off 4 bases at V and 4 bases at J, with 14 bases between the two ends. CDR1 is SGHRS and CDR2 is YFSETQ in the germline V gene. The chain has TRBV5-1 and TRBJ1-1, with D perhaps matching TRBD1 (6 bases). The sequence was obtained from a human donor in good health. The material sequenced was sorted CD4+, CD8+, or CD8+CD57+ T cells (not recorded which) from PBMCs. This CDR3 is CASSPTQGGTEAFF. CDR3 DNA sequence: TGCGCCAGCAGCCCTACCCAAGGGGGCACTGAAGCTTTCTTT.